A selection of T cell receptor beta chains follows, all from one sample in a study of Graves' ophthalmopathy and Graves' hyperthyroidism. TCRdb re-called the multiplex PCR reads through MiXCR, storing one row per CDR3 protein. The table has 650,000 to 900,000 distinct CDR3 sequences, roughly 40% seen once; the top ten hold less than 55%. The sequencing sample was made of peripheral blood. These receptors came from an adult man with Graves' ophthalmopathy. CDR3s include the opening cysteine and the closing phenylalanine or tryptophan. D genes are given only for firm matches. A row's size may be missing; if present it is once, few, many or a size class.

cdr3_nt cdr3_aa clone_size d_call j_call v_call
TGTGCCAGCTCACCAACACCGAGGAATTCACCCCTCCACTTT CASSPTPRNSPLHF . . TRBJ1-6 TRBV9
TGTGCCAGTAGTAGCCGCACTGGGGTCCGGGGTAACTATGGCTACACCTTC CASSSRTGVRGNYGYTF few . TRBJ1-2 TRBV19
TGTGCCAGCAGCCAGCACAGGGCCCATGGCTACACCTTC CASSQHRAHGYTF few . TRBJ1-2 TRBV7-2
TGTGCCACCAGCAGAGATAAGGGATACGGCGGAGGGGACGAGCAGTACTTC CATSRDKGYGGGDEQYF . . TRBJ2-7 TRBV15
TGTGCCACCAGTGCTAGAGCCAGAGATAGTCAGCCCCAGCATTTT CATSARARDSQPQHF once . TRBJ1-5 TRBV24-1
TGTGCCAGCAGCTTAGGTCCCGGGGTGGCTAATGAAAAACTGTTTTTT CASSLGPGVANEKLFF . . TRBJ1-4 TRBV7-9
TGTGCCAGCACCAGACGGGACAGGGGCGGTTTCGGTAATTCACCCCTCCACTTT CASTRRDRGGFGNSPLHF few TRBD1 TRBJ1-6 TRBV2
TGTGCCAGCAGCCCGCGGGACAGGGTAGGCTATGGCTACACCTTC CASSPRDRVGYGYTF many TRBD1 TRBJ1-2 TRBV7-9
TGCAGTGCTAGAGACGGTGACGGAGGAAACACCATATATTTT CSARDGDGGNTIYF few . TRBJ1-3 TRBV20-1
TGCAGTGCTGGGGGCCGGGGACAGGGACGGTTCTATAATTCACCCCTCCACTTT CSAGGRGQGRFYNSPLHF . TRBD1 TRBJ1-6 TRBV20-1
TGTGCCAGCAGTCGATGGACACCCCCCTACGAGCAGTACTTC CASSRWTPPYEQYF . . TRBJ2-7 TRBV2
TGTGCCAGCAGGAGGTCGGGGGAAGCCGGGGAGCTGTTTTTT CASRRSGEAGELFF many . TRBJ2-2 TRBV25-1
TGCAGCGTTGACTTGGGCGCCTACGAGCAGTACTTC CSVDLGAYEQYF many . TRBJ2-7 TRBV29-1
TGTGCCAGCAGCTTGGCAGGGGTTAGAACCTACGAGCAGTACTTC CASSLAGVRTYEQYF few . TRBJ2-7 TRBV7-9
TGTGCCAGCAGCCAACTTTTGACCACTAACTATGGCTACACCTTC CASSQLLTTNYGYTF few . TRBJ1-2 TRBV5-6
TGTGCCAGCAGTGCACCAGGGAGCGAGCAGTACTTC CASSAPGSEQYF few . TRBJ2-7 TRBV10-3
TGTGCCAGCAGCCAAGGGGGACTAGCGGGGCGGTACGAGCAGTACTTC CASSQGGLAGRYEQYF . TRBD2 TRBJ2-7 TRBV9
TGTGTCAGCAGCTTGGTGCCTCAGGGGGAGGAGCAGTACTTC CVSSLVPQGEEQYF . TRBD1 TRBJ2-7 TRBV11-2
TGTGCCAGCAGTGAAGTGCGCACTGAAGAAAAACTGTTTTTT CASSEVRTEEKLFF . . TRBJ1-4 TRBV2
TGCAGTGCCAAGGGGTTGGCTAGACAAGAGACCCAGTACTTC CSAKGLARQETQYF . . TRBJ2-5 TRBV20-1
TGTGCCAGCAGTTACGGGACAGGGTTGCAAGAGACCCAGTACTTC CASSYGTGLQETQYF few TRBD1 TRBJ2-5 TRBV12-3/TRBV12-4
TGTGCCAGCAGCCAGGACCGGTCCCAGCATTTT CASSQDRSQHF many . TRBJ1-5 TRBV11-2
TGTGCCAGCAGTTACTCCCCGAGGCCGGGACACCTCTACGAGCAGTACTTC CASSYSPRPGHLYEQYF . . TRBJ2-7 TRBV6-6
TGTGCCAGCAGCTTAAGGGGACTAGCAAGCCACGAGCAGTACTTC CASSLRGLASHEQYF few TRBD2 TRBJ2-7 TRBV11-2
TGTGCCAGCAGTTACAAAGGGACAACATCCTACGAGCAGTACTTC CASSYKGTTSYEQYF few . TRBJ2-7 TRBV6-6
TGTGCCAGCAGCTTAGCGGGGGGGGAACCCCAAGAGACCCAGTACTTC CASSLAGGEPQETQYF few TRBD2 TRBJ2-5 TRBV11-2
TGCAGTGCTAGAGATCTAGCACGCCACGAGCAGTGCTTC CSARDLARHEQCF . . TRBJ2-7 TRBV20-1
TGTGCCAGCAGCGTTGCCGGGACAGGGTACTTAAACACTGAAGCTTTCTTT CASSVAGTGYLNTEAFF . TRBD1 TRBJ1-1 TRBV9
TGTGCCGGCAGTTACCTTGGTCCAGCCGATCAGCCCCAGCATTTT CAGSYLGPADQPQHF . . TRBJ1-5 TRBV6-6
TGTGCCAGCAGCTTAGGGACAGGGGGCTTCCGGGACACGCAATTGCAAGAGACCCAGTACTTC CASSLGTGGFRDTQLQETQYF . TRBD1 TRBJ2-5 TRBV7-9
TGTGCCAGCAGCTCCCCCGTTCGGTCCGGGGAGCTGTTTTTT CASSSPVRSGELFF . . TRBJ2-2 TRBV7-9
TGTGCCAGCAGCACGCGGACAGGGATCACTGAAGCTTTCTTT CASSTRTGITEAFF many TRBD1 TRBJ1-1 TRBV7-2